The 27 T cell receptor beta chains in this list originate from one sample, sequenced in a study of blood T cell repertoires in COVID-19. The protocol was immunoSEQ multiplex PCR, while the TCRdb copy is restricted to in-frame clones and leaves out a portion. The sample has fewer than 100,000 clones, 90% to 95% seen once. The sequencing sample was made of peripheral blood. These receptors came from a woman in her forties or fifties in a cohort sampled during active COVID-19.

The chain has TRBV3-1 (or the pseudogene TRBV3-2) and TRBJ1-1; D is undetermined. The CDR3 extends over 14 amino acids. V was pared by 3 bases and J by 5 bases, with 13 bases between. Per germline, CDR1 LGHDT and CDR2 YNNKEL (reference sequence). CDR3 protein: CASSHRAGRTEAFF. The CDR3 nucleotides are TGTGCCAGCAGCCATCGGGCGGGGAGGACTGAAGCTTTCTTT.

This clone was seen more than once but under ten times. The chain combines TRBV28 with TRBJ2-3; 10 bases map to TRBD2. Germline V gene lookup returns CDR1 MDHEN and CDR2 SYDVKM. Trimming took 5 bases from V and 0 from J; bases not matched to a gene: 5. CDR3 length equals 16 residues. The CDR3 region is CASSPTSGSSTDTQYF. CDR3 coding DNA: TGTGCCAGCAGTCCGACTAGCGGGTCTAGCACAGATACGCAGTATTTT.

The V and J genes are TRBV11-2 and TRBJ2-7; 13 nucleotides agree with TRBD2. CDR1 and CDR2 from the germline V gene are SGHAT and FQNNGV. The CDR3 has 14 amino acids. V lost 6 bases, J lost 6 bases, and 5 bases stayed unmatched. As DNA, the CDR3 is TGTGCCAGCAGGAGACTAGCGGGAGGTACCGAGCAGTACTTC. Translated: CASRRLAGGTEQYF.

The V gene is TRBV27, the J gene TRBJ1-2; 8 positions match TRBD1. CDR1 and CDR2 from the germline V gene are MNHEY and SMNVEV (reference sequence). Germline trimming cut 7 bases from V and 8 bases from J; bases unmatched to any gene: 15. CDR3 length equals 15 residues. The CDR3 DNA follows: TGTGCCAGCACCCGGGGCGCGGGACAGGTTGAGGGCTACACCTTC. Its protein product is CASTRGAGQVEGYTF.

This chain links TRBV6-2 or TRBV6-3 with TRBJ2-3, with 8 bases identical to TRBD2. This CDR3 has 14 residues. Germline CDR1 is MNHEY and CDR2 is SVGEGT. The junction had 7 bases not matched to a gene; V was cut back by 4 bases and J by 7 bases. The DNA of the CDR3 is TGTGCCAGCAGTTTCAGCGGGAGCGGTTATACGCAGTATTTT. It is translated as CASSFSGSGYTQYF.

The V call is TRBV27, the J call TRBJ2-7; 7 nucleotides agree with TRBD1. Germline CDR1 and CDR2: MNHEY and SMNVEV (reference sequence). The CDR3 length is 15 residues. V lost 4 bases, J lost 5 bases, and 11 bases stayed unmatched. In nucleotides, the CDR3 is TGTGCCAGCAGTTCTGAGGGGGCCGGGTTGGACGAGCAGTACTTC. Translating it yields CASSSEGAGLDEQYF.

The chain recombines TRBV18 with TRBJ2-1; D unresolved. Trimming shortened V by 3 bases and J by 5 bases, and 8 bases separated the two germline ends. Germline V gene sequence: CDR1 KGHSH, CDR2 LQKENI. The CDR3 is 13 residues long. The CDR3 sequence: CASSPFEDNEQFF. The CDR3 DNA is TGTGCCAGCTCACCGTTTGAGGACAATGAGCAGTTCTTC.

V is TRBV4-1 and J is TRBJ1-2; TRBD1 aligns across 7 bases. Trimming cost V 3 bases and J 3 bases; bases outside gene matches: 4. Germline V gives CDR1 MGHRA, CDR2 YSYEKL. The CDR3 is made up of 14 amino acids. The CDR3 here is CASSQAGTDYGYTF. The CDR3 coding sequence is TGCGCCAGCAGCCAGGCAGGGACAGACTATGGCTACACCTTC.

The chain employs TRBV2 and TRBJ2-1; D is uncertain. The CDR3 is 13 residues long. Trimming cost V 3 bases and J 4 bases, with 7 bases left between them. Germline CDR1 SNHLY, CDR2 FYNNEI. The CDR3 DNA reads TGTGCCAGCAGTGACTCTTTATACAATGAGCAGTTCTTC. Residues: CASSDSLYNEQFF.

The V gene is TRBV28, the J gene TRBJ1-4; maybe TRBD1 (5 bases). V was shortened by 3 bases and J by 7 bases, with 12 bases between the two germline ends. Germline V gene data show CDR1 as MDHEN and CDR2 as SYDVKM. The CDR3 length is 14 residues. CDR3 amino acids: CASSFGQGFEKLFF. The CDR3 coding sequence is TGTGCCAGCAGTTTTGGTCAGGGTTTTGAAAAACTGTTTTTT.

The chain links TRBV4-1 to TRBJ2-1, with TRBD1 matching over 7 bases. Trimming took 0 bases from V and 6 from J; bases not matched to a gene: 11. Germline assignment: CDR1 MGHRA and CDR2 YSYEKL. The CDR3 has 17 residues. Here the CDR3 DNA reads TGCGCCAGCAGCCAAGATTCCCCAGGGGGTTCAATCAATGAGCAGTTCTTC. This sequence encodes CASSQDSPGGSINEQFF.

The gene calls are TRBV23-1 and TRBJ2-3; 9 bases agree with TRBD1. TRBV23-1 is given ORF status, its function remaining uncertain. This CDR3 is built from 17 residues. After removal of 3 bases from V and 5 bases from J, the junction contained 12 bases not matched to a gene. CDR3 DNA sequence: TGCGCCAGCAGTCACCCCATCCGGGACAGGGCCATAGATACGCAGTATTTT. Protein product: CASSHPIRDRAIDTQYF.

V is TRBV6-5 and J is TRBJ1-2, with D maybe TRBD1 (6 bases). Per the germline V gene, CDR1 is MNHEY and CDR2 is SVGAGI. Trimming shortened V by 7 bases and J by 4 bases, and 19 bases separated the two germline ends. The CDR3 is 15 residues long. CDR3 in amino acids: CASTLRQEEAYGYTF. The CDR3 region has the DNA TGTGCCAGCACCCTCAGACAGGAAGAGGCCTATGGCTACACCTTC.

The CDR3 loop reads CASSFSGYEQYF. Written as DNA, the CDR3 is TGTGCCAGCAGCTTTAGCGGCTACGAGCAGTACTTC. This chain uses TRBV11-3 with TRBJ2-7; D is perhaps TRBD2 (6 bases). Per germline, CDR1 SGHNT and CDR2 YENEEA. V was clipped by 3 bases and J by 3 bases, with 6 bases between them. The CDR3 has 12 amino acids.

This clone showed up just once. The J gene is TRBJ2-7, the V gene TRBV11-2; D perhaps matches TRBD2 (6 bases). Germline-derived CDR1 and CDR2 are SGHAT and FQNNGV. The V end was cut by 5 bases, the J end by 3 bases, with 11 bases between. This CDR3 comprises 13 residues. DNA of the CDR3: TGTGCCAGCAGCGTAGGGACTGACTACGAGCAGTACTTC. Translation: CASSVGTDYEQYF.

This clone was seen a single time. The rearrangement uses TRBV5-1 and TRBJ2-3, with TRBD2 matching 7 bases. V lost 6 bases, J lost 0 bases, and 7 bases stayed unmatched. Germline CDR1 is SGHRS and CDR2 is YFSETQ. This CDR3 spans 15 amino acids. The CDR3 sequence: CASKRSSGSTDTQYF. In DNA form, the CDR3 reads TGCGCCAGCAAACGGTCTAGCGGAAGCACAGATACGCAGTATTTT.

The gene calls are TRBV3-1 (or the pseudogene TRBV3-2) and TRBJ2-5; 10 bases agree with TRBD2. The germline V gene has CDR1 LGHDT and CDR2 YNNKEL (reference sequence). The CDR3 has 15 residues. With 3 bases clipped from V and 1 base from J, the junction kept 2 bases outside the gene matches. CDR3: CASSHSGGSQETQYF. The CDR3 region has the DNA TGTGCCAGCAGCCATAGCGGGGGGTCCCAAGAGACCCAGTACTTC.

The chain links TRBV6-1 to TRBJ2-7; TRBD2 might be the D (6 bases). CDR1 is MNHNS, CDR2 SASEGT, per germline. This CDR3 contains 15 residues. Trimming removed 0 bases at V and 6 bases at J, with 15 bases between. DNA for the CDR3: TGTGCCAGCAGTGAAGCCCGGACTACCCGGGGCGAGCAGTACTTC. Protein: CASSEARTTRGEQYF.

A single count supports this clone. V and J are TRBV6-5 and TRBJ2-3; TRBD2 agrees at 8 bases. CDR3 length equals 15 residues. With V trimmed by 6 bases and J by 1 base, 6 bases remained unmatched. CDR1 MNHEY and CDR2 SVGAGI come from the germline V gene. The CDR3 sequence: CASSPGGGGTDTQYF. The DNA for the CDR3 is TGTGCCAGCAGCCCCGGGGGGGGAGGCACAGATACGCAGTATTTT.

The gene calls are TRBV12-3 or TRBV12-4 and TRBJ1-1; D gene ambiguous. CDR3 size: 12 residues. Trimming left V 7 bases short and J 5 bases short, with 11 bases between. The CDR3 DNA reads TGTGCCAGCATGAGGGTAGGAACTGAAGCTTTCTTT. Protein product: CASMRVGTEAFF.

This chain links TRBV10-2 with TRBJ1-6, with 9 bases that match TRBD1. Losses at the gene ends were 5 bases for V and 6 bases for J; bases not matched to a gene: 2. Looked up from germline, CDR1 is WSHSY and CDR2 is SAAADI. The CDR3 has 14 residues. The CDR3 DNA sequence: TGCGCCAGCAGTTCGGACAGGGGTAATTCACCCCTCCACTTT. It encodes CASSSDRGNSPLHF.

The rearrangement joins TRBV5-1 to TRBJ1-1, with D unclear. Germline V CDR1 and CDR2: SGHRS, YFSETQ. The CDR3 has 15 amino acids. The V gene lost 0 bases and the J gene lost 0 bases, with 9 bases spanning the gap. The DNA of the CDR3 is TGCGCCAGCAGCTTGGCCGCGGGGTTGAACACTGAAGCTTTCTTT. This codes for CASSLAAGLNTEAFF.

This chain connects TRBV5-4 to TRBJ2-5; TRBD2 matches 9 bases. Germline CDR1 SGHNT, CDR2 YYREEE (reference sequence). The CDR3 length is 14 residues. Trimming cost V 4 bases and J 3 bases; bases outside gene matches: 4. The CDR3 spells CASSEASGEETQYF. CDR3 sequence (DNA): TGTGCCAGCAGCGAGGCTAGCGGGGAAGAGACCCAGTACTTC.

The V call is TRBV9, the J call TRBJ1-4; TRBD1 aligns across 9 bases. The CDR3 runs to 18 residues. The junction had 17 bases not matched to a gene; V was cut back by 4 bases and J by 7 bases. The germline CDR1 and CDR2 sequences are SGDLS and YYNGEE. CDR3: CASSPTGGVDHTGEKLFF. The CDR3 DNA sequence: TGTGCCAGCAGCCCAACAGGGGGCGTTGATCATACCGGTGAAAAACTGTTTTTT.

This chain uses TRBV2 with TRBJ2-1; TRBD2 agrees at 9 bases. J gave up 6 bases and V 2 bases, and 5 bases lay outside the gene matches. Germline V lookup: CDR1 SNHLY, CDR2 FYNNEI. The CDR3 has 15 amino acids. The CDR3 loop reads CASSELPGLANEQFF. The CDR3, as DNA: TGTGCCAGCAGTGAACTACCGGGACTAGCCAATGAGCAGTTCTTC. The full variable domain, completed using reference TRBV2 and TRBJ2-1, is EPEVTQTPSHQVTQMGQEVILRCVPISNHLYFYWYRQILGQKVEFLVSFYNNEISEKSEIFDDQFSVERPDGSNFTLKIRSTKLEDSAMYFCASSELPGLANEQFFGPGTRLTVL.

This chain joins TRBV7-2 and TRBJ2-5, with D hard to call. Trimming left V 2 bases short and J 5 bases short, with 6 bases between. This CDR3 contains 12 residues. CDR1 and CDR2 (germline): SGHTA, FQGNSA. This CDR3 reads CASSLSKETQYF. In nucleotides, the CDR3 is TGTGCCAGCAGCTTATCTAAGGAGACCCAGTACTTC. Based on the CDR3 plus reference TRBV7-2 and TRBJ2-5, the full variable domain is GAGVSQSPSNKVTEKGKDVELRCDPISGHTALYWYRQSLGQGLEFLIYFQGNSAPDKSGLPSDRFSAERTGGSVSTLTIQRTQQEDSAVYLCASSLSKETQYFGPGTRLLVL.

This rearrangement joins TRBV19 to TRBJ1-2, with D hard to call. Germline CDR1 reads LNHDA; CDR2 reads SQIVND (reference sequence). The V gene lost 0 bases and the J gene lost 4 bases, with 12 bases spanning the gap. This CDR3 is built from 15 residues. The CDR3 nucleotides are TGTGCCAGTAGTATAGATCAAGTCGGCGGCTATGGCTACACCTTC. It encodes CASSIDQVGGYGYTF. Full variable domain (rest looked up from reference TRBV19 and TRBJ1-2): DGGITQSPKYLFRKEGQNVTLSCEQNLNHDAMYWYRQDPGQGLRLIYYSQIVNDFQKGDIAEGYSVSREKKESFPLTVTSAQKNPTAFYLCASSIDQVGGYGYTFGSGTRLTVV.